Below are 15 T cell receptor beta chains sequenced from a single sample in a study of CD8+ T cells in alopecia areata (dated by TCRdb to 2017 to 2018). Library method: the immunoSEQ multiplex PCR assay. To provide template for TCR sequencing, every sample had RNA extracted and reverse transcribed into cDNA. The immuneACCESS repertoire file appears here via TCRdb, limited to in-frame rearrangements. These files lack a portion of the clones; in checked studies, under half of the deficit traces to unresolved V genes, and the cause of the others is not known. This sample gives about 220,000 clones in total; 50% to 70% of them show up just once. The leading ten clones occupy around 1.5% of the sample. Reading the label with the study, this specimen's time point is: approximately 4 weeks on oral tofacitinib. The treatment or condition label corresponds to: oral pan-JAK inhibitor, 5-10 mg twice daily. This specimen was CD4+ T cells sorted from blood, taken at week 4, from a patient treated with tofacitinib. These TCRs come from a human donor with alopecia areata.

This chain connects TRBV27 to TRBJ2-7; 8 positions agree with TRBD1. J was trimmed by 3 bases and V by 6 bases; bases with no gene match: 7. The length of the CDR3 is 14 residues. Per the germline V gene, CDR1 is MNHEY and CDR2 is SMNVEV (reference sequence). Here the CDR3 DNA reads TGTGCCAGCAGAGCAACAGGGGGTTTCTACGAGCAGTACTTC. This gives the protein CASRATGGFYEQYF.

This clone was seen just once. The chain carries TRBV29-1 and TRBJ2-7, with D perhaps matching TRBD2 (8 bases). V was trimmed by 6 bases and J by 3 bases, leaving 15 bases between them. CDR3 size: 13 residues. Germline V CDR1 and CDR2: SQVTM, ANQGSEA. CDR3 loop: CSVGRGPGYEQYF. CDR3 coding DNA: TGCAGCGTCGGGAGGGGGCCAGGCTACGAGCAGTACTTC.

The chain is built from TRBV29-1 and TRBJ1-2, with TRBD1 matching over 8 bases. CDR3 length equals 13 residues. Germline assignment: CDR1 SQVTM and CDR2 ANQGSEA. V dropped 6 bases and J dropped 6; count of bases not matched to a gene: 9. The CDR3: CSVARGRGDGYTF. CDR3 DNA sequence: TGCAGCGTGGCCAGGGGGCGCGGGGATGGCTACACCTTC.

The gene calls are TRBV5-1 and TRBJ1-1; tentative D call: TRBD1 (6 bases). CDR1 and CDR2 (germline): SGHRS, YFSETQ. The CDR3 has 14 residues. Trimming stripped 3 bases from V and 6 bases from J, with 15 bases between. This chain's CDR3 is CASSSLRGRAEAFF. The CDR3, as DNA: TGCGCCAGCAGCTCCCTCAGGGGTAGAGCTGAAGCTTTCTTT.

The CDR3 loop reads CAWSPGTGVSPLHF. DNA of the CDR3: TGTGCCTGGAGTCCAGGGACAGGGGTATCACCCCTCCACTTT. The chain employs TRBV30 and TRBJ1-6; TRBD1 aligns across 10 bases. CDR1 and CDR2 (germline): GTSNPN, SVGIG (reference sequence). The V segment lost 2 bases and the J segment 10 bases; nucleotides outside the gene matches: 5. This CDR3 comprises 14 residues.

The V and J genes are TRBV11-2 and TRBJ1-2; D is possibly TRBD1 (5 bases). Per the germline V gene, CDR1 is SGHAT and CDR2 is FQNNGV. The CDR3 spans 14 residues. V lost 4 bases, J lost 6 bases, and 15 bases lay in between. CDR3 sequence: CASSWGSAYNGYTF. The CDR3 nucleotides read TGTGCCAGCAGCTGGGGCTCCGCTTATAATGGCTACACCTTC.

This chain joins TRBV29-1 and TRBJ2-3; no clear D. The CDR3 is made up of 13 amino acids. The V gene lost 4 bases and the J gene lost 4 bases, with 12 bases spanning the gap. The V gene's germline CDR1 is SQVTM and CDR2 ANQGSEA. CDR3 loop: CSVAQKVADTQYF. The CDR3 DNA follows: TGCAGCGTTGCACAAAAGGTTGCAGATACGCAGTATTTT.

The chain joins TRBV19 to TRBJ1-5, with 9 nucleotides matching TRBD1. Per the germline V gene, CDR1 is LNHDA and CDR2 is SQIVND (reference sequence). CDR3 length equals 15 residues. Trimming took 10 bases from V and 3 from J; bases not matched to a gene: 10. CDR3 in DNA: TGTGCCACAAAGGGACAGGGCGCACTCAATCAGCCCCAGCATTTT. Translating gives CATKGQGALNQPQHF.

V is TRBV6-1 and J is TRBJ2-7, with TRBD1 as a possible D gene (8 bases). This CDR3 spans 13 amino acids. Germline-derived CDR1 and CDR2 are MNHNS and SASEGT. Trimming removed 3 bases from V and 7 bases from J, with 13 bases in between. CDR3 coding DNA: TGTGCCAGCAGTGATCAACAGGGGGGGGAGCAGTACTTC. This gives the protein CASSDQQGGEQYF.

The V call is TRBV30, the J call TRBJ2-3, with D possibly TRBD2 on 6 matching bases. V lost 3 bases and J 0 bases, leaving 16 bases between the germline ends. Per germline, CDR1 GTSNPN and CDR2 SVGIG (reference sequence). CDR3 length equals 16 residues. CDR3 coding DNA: TGTGCCTGGAGCAGGACCCATCGGGGGAGCACAGATACGCAGTATTTT. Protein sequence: CAWSRTHRGSTDTQYF.

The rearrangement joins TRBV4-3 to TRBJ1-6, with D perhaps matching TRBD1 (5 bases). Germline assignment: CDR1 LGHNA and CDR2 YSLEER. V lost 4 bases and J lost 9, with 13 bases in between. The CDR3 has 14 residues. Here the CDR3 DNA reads TGCGCCAGCAGCCCCGGGGACGTACTTTCACCCCTCCACTTT. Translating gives CASSPGDVLSPLHF.

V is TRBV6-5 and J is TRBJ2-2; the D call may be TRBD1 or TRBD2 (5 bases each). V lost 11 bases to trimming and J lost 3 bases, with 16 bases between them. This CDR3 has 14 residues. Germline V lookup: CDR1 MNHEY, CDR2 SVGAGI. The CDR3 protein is CASRGEGDTGELFF. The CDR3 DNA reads TGTGCCTCACGGGGCGAGGGAGACACCGGGGAGCTGTTTTTT.

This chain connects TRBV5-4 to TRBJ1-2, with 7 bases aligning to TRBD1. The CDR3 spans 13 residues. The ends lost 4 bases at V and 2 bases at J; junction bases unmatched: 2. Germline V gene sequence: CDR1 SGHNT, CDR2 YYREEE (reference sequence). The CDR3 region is CASSDRDNYGYTF. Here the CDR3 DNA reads TGTGCCAGCAGCGACAGGGACAACTATGGCTACACCTTC.

CDR3 nucleotide sequence: TGCAGCGTTGGTCACAGGATGGACACTGAAGCTTTCTTT. Residues: CSVGHRMDTEAFF. The rearrangement links TRBV29-1 to TRBJ1-1; a weak D match, TRBD1 (5 bases). Germline values: CDR1 SQVTM, CDR2 ANQGSEA. The CDR3 extends over 13 amino acids. V was trimmed by 4 bases and J by 3 bases, leaving 12 bases between them.

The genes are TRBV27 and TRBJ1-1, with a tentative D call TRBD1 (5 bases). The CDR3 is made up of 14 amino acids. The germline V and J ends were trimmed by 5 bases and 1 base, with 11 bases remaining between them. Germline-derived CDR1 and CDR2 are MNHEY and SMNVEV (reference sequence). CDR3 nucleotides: TGTGCCAGCAGTCCGGGGCCCGAGAACACTGAAGCTTTCTTT. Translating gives CASSPGPENTEAFF.